This entry lists 21 T cell receptor beta chains sequenced from one sample in a study of T-cell reconstitution after alpha-beta-depleted transplantation in children (dated by TCRdb to about 2016). The treatment or condition tag for this specimen amounts to: allogeneic hematopoietic cell transplantation with graft depleted of TCRalphabeta T cells and CD19 B cells. Preparation of the library involved PCR. Sequencing was carried out with an Illumina HiSeq 2500. Molecular barcoding was employed in the preparation of TCR libraries, with unique molecular identifiers being used to normalize TCRbeta repertoire quantification. TCRdb applied fastp at Q25 and MiXCR to the public reads, then kept only in-frame beta chains. For every CDR3 protein sequence, its rows merge into one entry that carries the most common genes and DNA. Counted in this sample were 400,000 to 450,000 distinct CDR3 sequences; roughly 43% of them appeared once. The top ten clonotypes cover approximately 30% of the sample.

The specimen was PBMCs, collected before TCRalphabeta/CD19-depleted stem cell transplant. These receptors were taken from a girl aged 2 to 10 with aplastic anemia, due to receive a stem cell transplant.

The chain uses TRBV7-2 and TRBJ2-7; 10 bases align to TRBD1. CDR3 length: 15 residues. The V and J ends lost 5 bases and 4 bases, in that order; junction bases with no gene match: 8. Germline assignment: CDR1 SGHTA and CDR2 FQGNSA. CDR3 DNA sequence: TGTGCCAGCAGCGCGTGGGACAGGGGAACTTACGAGCAGTACTTC. Translated: CASSAWDRGTYEQYF.

The V gene is TRBV2, the J gene TRBJ1-5; D remains unclear. With 1 base removed from V and 5 bases from J, the gap between germline ends came to 9 bases. The CDR3 is 14 amino acids. Germline V CDR1 and CDR2: SNHLY, FYNNEI. For the CDR3, the DNA is TGTGCCAGCAGTGAAGGGAGGAGGGATCAGCCCCAGCATTTT. Translated: CASSEGRRDQPQHF. The full variable domain, rest sourced from reference TRBV2 and TRBJ1-5, is EPEVTQTPSHQVTQMGQEVILRCVPISNHLYFYWYRQILGQKVEFLVSFYNNEISEKSEIFDDQFSVERPDGSNFTLKIRSTKLEDSAMYFCASSEGRRDQPQHFGDGTRLSIL.

This chain connects TRBV6-1 to TRBJ2-3; 10 bases are a match to TRBD2. CDR1 is MNHNS and CDR2 is SASEGT in the germline V gene. This CDR3 contains 18 residues. The V gene end was trimmed by 5 bases and the J gene end by 2 bases; junction bases not matched to a gene: 13. As DNA, the CDR3 is TGTGCCAGCAGTATTACTAGCGGGAATCTCTTAACCACAGATACGCAGTATTTT. Translation gives CASSITSGNLLTTDTQYF.

This clonotype was detected many times. This chain uses TRBV12-3 or TRBV12-4 with TRBJ1-5, with 7 bases that match TRBD1. J gave up 6 bases and V 6 bases, and 5 bases lay outside the gene matches. There are 13 residues in the CDR3. CDR3 region: CASSTGEGQPQHF. CDR3 nucleotide sequence: TGTGCCAGCAGCACAGGGGAAGGTCAGCCCCAGCATTTT.

This clonotype was counted a few times. The chain combines TRBV7-8 with TRBJ2-3; 11 bases are shared with TRBD2. CDR3 length: 17 residues. The germline CDR1 and CDR2 sequences are SGHVS and FQNEAQ. V lost 0 bases to trimming and J lost 5 bases; unmatched junction nucleotides: 7. DNA of the CDR3: TGTGCCAGCAGCTTAGCCCTAGGCCTAGCGGGGGGAGATACGCAGTATTTT. This sequence encodes CASSLALGLAGGDTQYF.

The chain links TRBV10-2 to TRBJ2-5; the D gene could be TRBD1 or TRBD2 (5 bases each). The V end lost 7 bases, the J end lost 5 bases, and 17 bases lay between the germline ends. The CDR3 runs to 14 residues. Germline CDR1 and CDR2: WSHSY and SAAADI. Written as DNA, the CDR3 is TGCGCCAGCACTCGCGCTCCAGAGGGGGAGACCCAGTACTTC. It codes for CASTRAPEGETQYF.

This clonotype was seen just once. This may stem from a read error, because a much larger clone lies one nucleotide away. Since the CDR3 does not end with the conserved phenylalanine or tryptophan, this likely comes from a read error. V usage is TRBV5-1 and J usage is TRBJ2-7; the match to TRBD1 covers 10 bases. Losses at the gene ends were 4 bases for V and 0 bases for J; bases not matched to a gene: 4. The CDR3 is made up of 15 amino acids. Germline V lookup: CDR1 SGHRS, CDR2 YFSETQ. For the CDR3, the DNA is TGCGCCAGCAGCGGGGGACAGGGGAGCTCCTACGAGCAGTACATC. Translation: CASSGGQGSSYEQYI.

The chain couples TRBV24-1 to TRBJ1-2; D is unresolved. With 0 bases removed from V and 4 bases from J, the gap between germline ends came to 8 bases. CDR3 size: 14 residues. Looked up from germline, CDR1 is KGHDR and CDR2 is SFDVKD. The CDR3 DNA reads as TGTGCCACCAGTGATTTGACCCGCGGCTATGGCTACACCTTC. It codes for CATSDLTRGYGYTF.

V and J are TRBV6-1 and TRBJ2-1; TRBD2 aligns across 11 bases. The CDR3 is made up of 15 amino acids. Germline CDR1 MNHNS, CDR2 SASEGT. Trimming took 3 bases from V and 6 from J; bases not matched to a gene: 4. CDR3 DNA sequence: TGTGCCAGCAGTGATAGCGGGAGGGCCGCCAATGAGCAGTTCTTC. It codes for CASSDSGRAANEQFF.

Ten or more counts support this clonotype. The V gene is TRBV3-1, the J gene TRBJ2-5; D is unresolved. Germline values: CDR1 LGHDT, CDR2 YNNKEL (reference sequence). V lost 1 base and J lost 5, with 11 bases in between. The CDR3 is 14 residues long. The CDR3 here is CASSQGFQHETQYF. CDR3 nucleotides: TGTGCCAGCAGCCAAGGGTTCCAGCACGAGACCCAGTACTTC.

This clonotype was counted ten times or more. V and J are TRBV20-1 and TRBJ2-1; 8 nucleotides agree with TRBD1. The CDR3 is 14 residues long. Germline V CDR1 and CDR2: DFQATT, SNEGSKA (reference sequence). Losses at the gene ends were 3 bases for V and 6 bases for J; bases not matched to a gene: 7. DNA of the CDR3: TGCAGTGCTAGGCCAGGGGGCCCCATCAATGAGCAGTTCTTC. Protein sequence: CSARPGGPINEQFF.

This clonotype has ten or more counts. This chain uses TRBV24-1 with TRBJ1-2, with a weak D call TRBD1 (5 bases). The V end lost 3 bases, the J end lost 4 bases, and 14 bases lay between the germline ends. CDR3 length equals 15 residues. Germline CDR1 KGHDR, CDR2 SFDVKD. The DNA for the CDR3 is TGTGCCACCAGTGATGAATTACAGGACGGCTATGGCTACACCTTC. Residues: CATSDELQDGYGYTF.

The chain has TRBV9 and TRBJ2-1; D not certain. This CDR3 spans 12 amino acids. Per the germline V gene, CDR1 is SGDLS and CDR2 is YYNGEE. The V gene lost 1 base and the J gene lost 10 bases, with 9 bases spanning the gap. CDR3 DNA: TGTGCCAGCAGCGTACCATCCGGGGAGCAGTTCTTC. Translated, it gives CASSVPSGEQFF.

This chain connects TRBV6-2 or TRBV6-3 to TRBJ1-1; TRBD1 matches 7 bases. CDR1 MNHEY and CDR2 SVGEGT come from the germline V gene. The CDR3 is 16 residues long. V lost 0 bases and J lost 6; bases outside the gene matches: 10. The DNA of the CDR3 is TGTGCCAGCAGTTACTCGATGAAGGGGGCGAAGTCTGAAGCTTTCTTT. Protein product: CASSYSMKGAKSEAFF.

V is TRBV7-8 and J is TRBJ2-1; TRBD2 matches 10 bases. The CDR3 extends over 17 amino acids. Unmatched junction bases numbered 9, after V lost 3 bases and J lost 4 bases. Germline CDR1 SGHVS, CDR2 FQNEAQ. The DNA for the CDR3 is TGTGCCAGCAGCTTTCGTGGACTAGCGGACTTTTACAATGAGCAGTTCTTC. Translating it yields CASSFRGLADFYNEQFF.

This clonotype was picked up a small number of times. V and J are TRBV6-1 and TRBJ2-3; D ambiguous. This CDR3 has 18 amino acids. Germline assignment: CDR1 MNHNS and CDR2 SASEGT. Trimming shortened V by 5 bases and J by 1 base, and 22 bases separated the two germline ends. The DNA of the CDR3 is TGTGCCAGCAGTCCCAGCATCAGAGCTAACAAGGGCACAGATACGCAGTATTTT. This gives the protein CASSPSIRANKGTDTQYF.

The chain has TRBV5-6 and TRBJ2-7; D may be TRBD1 or TRBD2 (6 bases each). This CDR3 is 16 amino acids long. Germline-derived CDR1 and CDR2 are SGHDT and YYEEEE. With 6 bases removed from V and 5 bases from J, the gap between germline ends came to 24 bases. The CDR3 loop is CASTQRGRSLPHEQYF. CDR3 nucleotide sequence: TGTGCCAGCACCCAGAGGGGGAGGTCCCTCCCCCACGAGCAGTACTTC.

Many counts were recorded for this clonotype. This sequence joins TRBV29-1 and TRBJ2-1; 7 nucleotides match TRBD2. Germline CDR1 SQVTM, CDR2 ANQGSEA. The junction had 5 bases not matched to a gene; V was cut back by 4 bases and J by 5 bases. There are 13 residues in the CDR3. CDR3 coding DNA: TGCAGCGTTGCCCTAGCGGTAAACAATGAGCAGTTCTTC. Encoded protein: CSVALAVNNEQFF.

V gene TRBV12-3 or TRBV12-4 combines with J gene TRBJ1-2, with a weak D call TRBD1 (5 bases). The CDR3 spans 12 residues. Trimming removed 6 bases at V and 9 bases at J, with 14 bases between. CDR3 sequence: CASRGRPLSYTF. The CDR3 bases are TGTGCCAGCAGGGGACGGCCTTTGAGCTACACCTTC.

The gene calls are TRBV20-1 and TRBJ2-1, with a weak D call TRBD2 (6 bases). Trimming cost V 6 bases and J 9 bases, with 21 bases left between them. Germline V gene lookup returns CDR1 DFQATT and CDR2 SNEGSKA (reference sequence). The CDR3 consists of 14 residues. For the CDR3, the DNA is TGCAGTGCCCCATCGGCTAGCGTAGGTAGTGAGCAGTTCTTC. Residues: CSAPSASVGSEQFF.

This clonotype was counted at least ten times. The V and J genes are TRBV20-1 and TRBJ1-1; D uncertain. V gave up 1 base and J gave up 1 base, with 7 bases separating them. The CDR3 covers 13 residues. Germline CDR1 reads DFQATT; CDR2 reads SNEGSKA (reference sequence). The CDR3 region has the DNA TGCAGTGCTAGAGGGGCGGGGAACACTGAAGCTTTCTTT. It encodes CSARGAGNTEAFF.